The 18 T cell receptor beta chains below were found in one sample sequenced in a study of identical twins listed by TCRdb under 2016. The method was 5' RACE. Sequencing took place on an Illumina HiSeq 2000. TCRdb handled the public reads itself, with Q25 trimming in fastp and clone calling in MiXCR, and kept productive beta chains. Entries that share a CDR3 protein sequence are merged under the most common genes and DNA. The sample profile shows 1.5 million to 2 million distinct CDR3 sequences; less than 40% of them were found once. The ten largest clones capture over 0.25% of the sample. The specimen sequenced was cord blood. Receptor source: a newborn girl in good health.

This clonotype was recorded many times. The rearrangement joins TRBV10-3 to TRBJ2-7; tentative D call: TRBD2 (5 bases). Trimming cost V 0 bases and J 2 bases, with 20 bases left between them. The V gene's germline CDR1 is ENHRY and CDR2 SYGVKD. The CDR3 totals 18 residues. CDR3 region: CAISESLQRAVRTYEQYF. The CDR3 DNA follows: TGTGCCATCAGTGAGTCGCTCCAGCGAGCGGTCCGCACCTACGAGCAGTACTTC.

Concerning this clonotype itself: Being one base from a much bigger clone, this may be a read error. V gene TRBV11-2 combines with J gene TRBJ2-1; 9 nucleotides line up with TRBD2. This CDR3 contains 17 residues. Germline V CDR1 and CDR2: SGHAT, FQNNGV. CDR3 bases: TGTGCCAGCAGCTCTTATAGCGGGGGACTTTCCTACAATGAGCGGTTCTTC. It specifies CASSSYSGGLSYNERFF.

This clonotype has only a few counts. The V and J genes are TRBV19 and TRBJ2-1; 7 bases map to TRBD2. CDR1 and CDR2 from the germline V gene are LNHDA and SQIVND (reference sequence). The V gene end was trimmed by 5 bases and the J gene end by 10 bases; junction bases not matched to a gene: 17. The CDR3 is 16 residues long. The CDR3, as DNA: TGTGCCAGTAGTTCACACCCTGCTTTCCAAGCGGGAGAGCAGTTCTTC. Encoded protein: CASSSHPAFQAGEQFF. The full variable domain, completed using reference TRBV19 and TRBJ2-1, is DGGITQSPKYLFRKEGQNVTLSCEQNLNHDAMYWYRQDPGQGLRLIYYSQIVNDFQKGDIAEGYSVSREKKESFPLTVTSAQKNPTAFYLCASSSHPAFQAGEQFFGPGTRLTVL.

CDR3 sequence reads: CASSSPTSGNDEQFF. The CDR3 DNA sequence: TGTGCCAGCAGTTCCCCGACTAGCGGGAACGATGAGCAGTTCTTC. This chain uses TRBV6-5 with TRBJ2-1; 11 nucleotides line up with TRBD2. Germline trimming cut 4 bases from V and 8 bases from J; bases unmatched to any gene: 7. The CDR3 totals 15 residues. Per germline, CDR1 MNHEY and CDR2 SVGAGI.

The chain uses TRBV7-2 and TRBJ1-1, with D possibly being TRBD1 (6 bases). The V end lost 5 bases, the J end lost 1 base, and 14 bases lay between the germline ends. Germline CDR1 reads SGHTA; CDR2 reads FQGNSA. The CDR3 contains 15 residues. CDR3 loop: CASSPQGTANTEAFF. In DNA form, the CDR3 reads TGTGCCAGCAGCCCGCAGGGGACGGCGAACACTGAAGCTTTCTTT.

The rearrangement joins TRBV27 to TRBJ1-5; D might be TRBD1 (6 bases). Germline CDR1 and CDR2: MNHEY and SMNVEV (reference sequence). Trimming left V 3 bases short and J 2 bases short, with 14 bases between. The CDR3 runs 16 residues. This chain's CDR3 is CASSFRGRQGNQPQHF. The CDR3 nucleotides are TGTGCCAGCAGTTTTAGGGGTAGACAGGGCAATCAGCCCCAGCATTTT.

The chain's CDR3 is CASSWTSGISTDTQYF. The DNA of the CDR3 is TGTGCCAGCAGTTGGACCTCTGGGATTAGCACAGATACGCAGTATTTT. The chain recombines TRBV12-3 or TRBV12-4 with TRBJ2-3, with D unresolved. Trimming left V 4 bases short and J 0 bases short, with 14 bases between. This CDR3 contains 16 residues.

This clonotype was detected only a few times. The CDR3 DNA is TGCAGTGCTTGGGACAGGGCCTACGAGCAGTACTTC. Encoded protein: CSAWDRAYEQYF. This chain joins TRBV20-1 and TRBJ2-7; the match to TRBD1 covers 9 bases. The CDR3 runs 12 residues. Trimming at V came to 5 bases and at J to 2 bases, leaving 1 base not matched to a gene. Germline V lookup: CDR1 DFQATT, CDR2 SNEGSKA (reference sequence).

CDR3 DNA sequence: TGTGCCAGCAGTTTATCTCGCAGGGTCAATGAGCAGTTCTTC. Its protein is CASSLSRRVNEQFF. The chain uses TRBV12-3 or TRBV12-4 and TRBJ2-1, with D perhaps matching TRBD1 (5 bases). The CDR3 contains 14 residues. Trimming cost V 2 bases and J 6 bases, with 11 bases left between them.

V usage is TRBV29-1 and J usage is TRBJ1-1; D is undetermined. The CDR3 runs 14 residues. Trimming removed 0 bases from V and 4 bases from J, with 12 bases in between. The germline V gene encodes CDR1 SQVTM and CDR2 ANQGSEA. CDR3 bases: TGCAGCGTTGAAGATCCGGGAAGAGGCACTGAAGCTTTCTTT. It specifies CSVEDPGRGTEAFF.

This clonotype was found a few times. The V gene is TRBV29-1, the J gene TRBJ1-1, with D tentatively TRBD1 (5 bases). This CDR3 has 12 residues. Germline CDR1 SQVTM, CDR2 ANQGSEA. V lost 3 bases to trimming and J lost 5 bases, with 10 bases between them. The CDR3 protein is CSVEAGMTEAFF. CDR3 DNA: TGCAGCGTTGAGGCAGGGATGACTGAAGCTTTCTTT.

As regards this clonotype: This may come from a read error, since a much larger clone is one base off. The gene calls are TRBV27 and TRBJ2-7; the D is unclear. This CDR3 contains 10 residues. The V gene's germline CDR1 is MNHEY and CDR2 SMNVEV (reference sequence). V was trimmed by 8 bases and J by 2 bases, leaving 4 bases between them. CDR3 loop: CASDAYEQYF. The CDR3 DNA sequence: TGTGCCAGCGACGCCTACGAGCAGTACTTC.

The chain recombines TRBV12-3 or TRBV12-4 with TRBJ2-5, with D perhaps matching TRBD2 (6 bases). The CDR3 is made up of 15 amino acids. The V and J ends lost 2 bases and 11 bases respectively, with 21 bases between them. CDR3 in amino acids: CASSLSPGSSGEQYF. DNA of the CDR3: TGTGCCAGCAGTTTATCGCCTGGGAGTTCGGGGGAGCAGTACTTC.

The V gene is TRBV6-1, the J gene TRBJ2-3; TRBD2 aligns across 8 bases. The V and J ends lost 2 bases and 5 bases, in that order; junction bases with no gene match: 6. Germline assignment: CDR1 MNHNS and CDR2 SASEGT. This CDR3 comprises 15 residues. This chain's CDR3 is CASSERGGGIDTQYF. CDR3 DNA sequence: TGTGCCAGCAGTGAACGAGGCGGGGGGATAGATACGCAGTATTTT.

The rearrangement links TRBV6-2 or TRBV6-3 to TRBJ2-2; TRBD2 matches 8 bases. This CDR3 is built from 17 residues. Germline V gene data show CDR1 as MNHEY and CDR2 as SVGEGT. Trimming removed 1 base from V and 4 bases from J; junction bases left unmatched: 8. CDR3 coding DNA: TGTGCCAGCAGTTACTACAGGCGGGAGGTTAGCACCGGGGAGCTGTTTTTT. Amino acid sequence: CASSYYRREVSTGELFF.

This clonotype was seen only once. The rearrangement uses TRBV27 and TRBJ2-3; D is unclear. There are 15 residues in the CDR3. From germline, CDR1 is MNHEY and CDR2 SMNVEV (reference sequence). V lost 5 bases and J lost 4, with 16 bases in between. CDR3 residues: CASSPRALSADTQYF. In DNA, the CDR3 is TGTGCCAGCAGTCCAAGGGCCCTGAGCGCAGATACGCAGTATTTT.

The rearrangement uses TRBV27 and TRBJ2-2; D not resolved. Deletions cut 3 bases from V and 6 bases from J, with 11 bases between. The CDR3 has 14 residues. The germline V gene has CDR1 MNHEY and CDR2 SMNVEV (reference sequence). CDR3 nucleotide sequence: TGTGCCAGCAGTTTTGAGAGAATGGCCGGGGAGCTGTTTTTT. This sequence encodes CASSFERMAGELFF.

This clonotype came up many times. The chain employs TRBV25-1 and TRBJ2-3; D uncertain. The CDR3 length is 11 residues. The ends were cut back, 2 bases at V and 6 bases at J, with 3 bases in the middle. Germline V gene data show CDR1 as MGHDK and CDR2 as SYGVNS. The CDR3: CASSEQDTQYF. The CDR3 DNA sequence: TGTGCCAGCAGTGAACAGGATACGCAGTATTTT.